One and the same sample provided the 15 T cell receptor beta chains below, sequenced in a study of blood T cell repertoires in COVID-19. Generated by immunoSEQ multiplex PCR, the TCRdb table keeps only in-frame clones and is missing some. In the table there are fewer than 350,000 clones, about 90% of which are singletons. The sequenced material came from peripheral blood. These receptors originate from a woman in her 30s who had recovered from COVID-19.

The chain couples TRBV5-4 to TRBJ1-1, with 7 bases aligning to TRBD1. The CDR3 length is 15 residues. Unmatched junction bases numbered 4, after V lost 2 bases and J lost 0 bases. In germline, CDR1 is SGHNT, CDR2 YYREEE (reference sequence). CDR3 nucleotides: TGTGCCAGCAGCTTTGATGGGACAGTGAACACTGAAGCTTTCTTT. It yields the protein CASSFDGTVNTEAFF. The variable domain in full, with the rest retrieved from reference TRBV5-4 and TRBJ1-1, is ETGVTQSPTHLIKTRGQQVTLRCSSQSGHNTVSWYQQALGQGPQFIFQYYREEENGRGNFPPRFSGLQFPNYSSELNVNALELDDSALYLCASSFDGTVNTEAFFGQGTRLTVV.

The chain couples TRBV5-4 to TRBJ1-1; the D gene is possibly TRBD1 (5 bases). V was trimmed by 4 bases and J by 4 bases, leaving 14 bases between them. From germline, CDR1 is SGHNT and CDR2 YYREEE (reference sequence). The CDR3 has 14 amino acids. CDR3 nucleotide sequence: TGTGCCAGCAGCAGGGACTCCCAGGGCACTGAAGCTTTCTTT. Encoded protein: CASSRDSQGTEAFF. Full variable domain (rest looked up from reference TRBV5-4 and TRBJ1-1): ETGVTQSPTHLIKTRGQQVTLRCSSQSGHNTVSWYQQALGQGPQFIFQYYREEENGRGNFPPRFSGLQFPNYSSELNVNALELDDSALYLCASSRDSQGTEAFFGQGTRLTVV.

The rearrangement links TRBV10-1 to TRBJ2-1; TRBD2 matches at 7 bases. CDR3 length equals 14 residues. V trimming: 7 bases; J trimming: 8 bases; junction bases outside the gene matches: 11. Per the germline V gene, CDR1 is WNHNN and CDR2 is SYGVQD (reference sequence). In DNA form, the CDR3 reads TGCGCCAGCACCGTGCGGGAGTATATATATGAGCAGTTCTTC. This translates into CASTVREYIYEQFF.

V is TRBV6-2 or TRBV6-3 and J is TRBJ2-1; perhaps TRBD2 as D (5 bases). The CDR3 runs 13 residues. V was cut by 5 bases and J by 1 base, with 6 bases left in between. Germline CDR1 reads MNHEY; CDR2 reads SVGEGT. The CDR3: CASSRGSYNEQFF. The CDR3, as DNA: TGTGCCAGCAGTAGAGGGTCCTACAATGAGCAGTTCTTC.

This clone is a singleton in its sample. The chain recombines TRBV19 with TRBJ1-5; 10 nucleotides align to TRBD1. In germline, CDR1 is LNHDA, CDR2 SQIVND (reference sequence). The CDR3 is made up of 18 amino acids. V shed 7 bases, J shed 5 bases, and the junction held 17 bases outside the gene matches. The CDR3 region is CASISPGQGKGGDQPQHF. The CDR3 nucleotides read TGTGCCAGTATTTCACCGGGACAGGGGAAGGGTGGCGATCAGCCCCAGCATTTT.

This clone was counted only a few times. The chain combines TRBV19 with TRBJ2-5, with 8 bases that match TRBD2. Germline trimming cut 3 bases from V and 2 bases from J; bases unmatched to any gene: 11. This CDR3 spans 17 amino acids. Germline V lookup: CDR1 LNHDA, CDR2 SQIVND (reference sequence). CDR3 in amino acids: CASSIFPPTSGQETQYF. Here the CDR3 DNA reads TGTGCCAGTAGTATTTTCCCCCCCACTAGCGGACAAGAGACCCAGTACTTC. Complete variable domain (other parts from reference TRBV19 and TRBJ2-5): DGGITQSPKYLFRKEGQNVTLSCEQNLNHDAMYWYRQDPGQGLRLIYYSQIVNDFQKGDIAEGYSVSREKKESFPLTVTSAQKNPTAFYLCASSIFPPTSGQETQYFGPGTRLLVL.

The V gene is TRBV19, the J gene TRBJ2-7; weak D call: TRBD2 (6 bases). The germline CDR1 and CDR2 sequences are LNHDA and SQIVND (reference sequence). This CDR3 spans 13 amino acids. Trimming stripped 4 bases from V and 6 bases from J, with 13 bases between. The CDR3 here is CASSSNKGGEQYF. The CDR3 region has the DNA TGTGCCAGTAGTAGTAATAAGGGAGGCGAGCAGTACTTC.

In this sample, this clone turned up once. The V call is TRBV4-1, the J call TRBJ2-7; D is perhaps TRBD2 (6 bases). The CDR3 is 15 residues long. The germline V gene encodes CDR1 MGHRA and CDR2 YSYEKL. The V gene lost 4 bases and the J gene lost 6 bases, with 19 bases spanning the gap. CDR3: CASSLGGGSVGEQYF. In DNA, the CDR3 is TGCGCCAGCAGCCTTGGGGGAGGATCAGTTGGCGAGCAGTACTTC.

V and J are TRBV4-1 and TRBJ2-7, with 8 bases fitting TRBD1. The germline V gene encodes CDR1 MGHRA and CDR2 YSYEKL. V was clipped by 0 bases and J by 7 bases; unmatched bases: 14. The CDR3 covers 17 residues. CDR3 nucleotide sequence: TGCGCCAGCAGCCAAGACGCGGAGAGACAGGGGATGAGGGAGCAGTACTTC. Translating it yields CASSQDAERQGMREQYF.

The chain joins TRBV15 to TRBJ1-6, with D unclear. In germline, CDR1 is LNHNV, CDR2 YYDKDF (reference sequence). The CDR3 runs 14 residues. Trimming stripped 1 base from V and 7 bases from J, with 8 bases between. CDR3 DNA: TGTGCCACCAGCAGAGGTGGCCCGAATTCACCCCTCCACTTT. Protein: CATSRGGPNSPLHF.

The genes are TRBV2 and TRBJ1-5; TRBD1 matches 8 bases. The CDR3 loop spans 14 amino acids. Germline CDR1 and CDR2: SNHLY and FYNNEI. After removal of 6 bases from V and 2 bases from J, the junction contained 3 bases not matched to a gene. The chain's CDR3 is CASSPGQGNQPQHF. CDR3 sequence (DNA): TGTGCCAGCAGCCCGGGACAGGGCAATCAGCCCCAGCATTTT.

The rearrangement uses TRBV5-4 and TRBJ2-3, with unresolved D. The CDR3 loop spans 13 amino acids. Germline V gene sequence: CDR1 SGHNT, CDR2 YYREEE (reference sequence). Deletions cut 4 bases from V and 2 bases from J, with 8 bases between. The chain's CDR3 is CASSRLNTDTQYF. In nucleotides, the CDR3 is TGTGCCAGCAGCCGACTTAACACAGATACGCAGTATTTT.

The chain employs TRBV6-2 or TRBV6-3 and TRBJ1-1, with unresolved D. CDR3 length: 12 amino acids. Trimming left V 6 bases short and J 4 bases short, with 9 bases between. Germline V CDR1 and CDR2: MNHEY, SVGEGT. Here the CDR3 DNA reads TGTGCCAGCAGCCGCCGAGGCACTGAAGCTTTCTTT. Translating it yields CASSRRGTEAFF.

This chain connects TRBV28 to TRBJ1-2; no definite D call. The germline V gene encodes CDR1 MDHEN and CDR2 SYDVKM. With 3 bases removed from V and 6 bases from J, the gap between germline ends came to 14 bases. The CDR3 totals 14 residues. The CDR3 nucleotides read TGTGCCAGCAGTTTTTATTCGGTTGGAGATGGCTACACCTTC. Residues: CASSFYSVGDGYTF.

The chain links TRBV5-1 to TRBJ1-1, with TRBD1 matching 7 bases. This CDR3 has 16 amino acids. CDR1 is SGHRS and CDR2 is YFSETQ in the germline V gene. V dropped 4 bases and J dropped 1; count of bases not matched to a gene: 10. Here the CDR3 DNA reads TGCGCCAGCAGCCCAAAGGACAGGTACGAGAACACTGAAGCTTTCTTT. It encodes CASSPKDRYENTEAFF.